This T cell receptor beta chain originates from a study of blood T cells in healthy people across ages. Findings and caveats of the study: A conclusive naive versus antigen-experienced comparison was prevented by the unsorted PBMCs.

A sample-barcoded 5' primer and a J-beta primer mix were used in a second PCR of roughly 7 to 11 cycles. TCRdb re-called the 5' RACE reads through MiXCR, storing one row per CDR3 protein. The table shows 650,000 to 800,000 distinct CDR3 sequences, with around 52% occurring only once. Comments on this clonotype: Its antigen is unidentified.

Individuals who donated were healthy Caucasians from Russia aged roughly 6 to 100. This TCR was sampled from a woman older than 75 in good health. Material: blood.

This CDR3 reads CASSLAGDSIYGYTF. For the CDR3, the DNA is TGTGCCAGCAGCTTAGCGGGGGACAGCATTTATGGCTACACCTTC. The V gene is TRBV7-2, the J gene TRBJ1-2; 7 positions match TRBD1. Germline V gives CDR1 SGHTA, CDR2 FQGNSA. The CDR3 runs 15 residues. J lost 5 bases, V lost 0 bases, and 6 bases had no gene match.